This T cell receptor (beta chain) was captured by sequencing in a study of neurological immune-mediated disorders. Synthesis of cDNA used 5'RACE (with 10-nucleotide random UMIs). TCRdb used MiXCR to reprocess the 5' RACE reads, holding one entry per CDR3 protein. The table records fewer than 90,000 distinct CDR3 sequences, about 9.3% of them present only once. This clonotype was observed at least ten times. V lost 5 bases and J 0 bases, leaving 16 bases between the germline ends. The CDR3 runs 15 residues. Germline V gene sequence: CDR1 DFQATT, CDR2 SNEGSKA (reference sequence). Specimen: PBMCs. This receptor was taken from a man aged 35 to 55 in good health. The rearrangement uses TRBV20-1 and TRBJ1-2; no clear D gene. The CDR3 DNA reads as TGCAGTGCTGCGGACGGCCAGAGAGCTAACTATGGCTACACCTTC. It specifies CSAADGQRANYGYTF.